The next 29 T cell receptor beta chains were all read from a single sample in a study of blood T cell repertoires in COVID-19. Profiling relied on immunoSEQ multiplex PCR, and the TCRdb table lists in-frame clones only, not all of them. The data show around 270,000 clones, approximately 90% seen once. The sample consisted of peripheral blood. Source of these receptors: a man aged 25 to 40 with acute or convalescent COVID-19.

This clone occurred once. The rearrangement links TRBV4-1 to TRBJ1-3, with a weak D call TRBD1 (6 bases). Germline CDR1 and CDR2: MGHRA and YSYEKL. The CDR3 is made up of 14 amino acids. The V gene lost 3 bases and the J gene lost 6 bases, with 12 bases spanning the gap. The CDR3 bases are TGCGCCAGCAGCCAGACAGGTTTAGAAAACACCATATATTTT. Protein: CASSQTGLENTIYF.

The chain employs TRBV5-1 and TRBJ1-2; 8 bases are shared with TRBD1. This CDR3 is 14 amino acids long. Germline V gene sequence: CDR1 SGHRS, CDR2 YFSETQ. V lost 4 bases and J lost 8; bases outside the gene matches: 10. The CDR3 nucleotides are TGCGCCAGCAGCCTCGCCGGGACAGGTAGCGGCTACACCTTC. Encoded protein: CASSLAGTGSGYTF.

The genes are TRBV15 and TRBJ2-5; 8 positions agree with TRBD1. In germline, CDR1 is LNHNV, CDR2 YYDKDF (reference sequence). Losses at the gene ends were 7 bases for V and 1 base for J; bases not matched to a gene: 5. This CDR3 is 14 amino acids long. DNA for the CDR3: TGTGCCACCACCGACAGGGGCCCCCAAGAGACCCAGTACTTC. It is translated as CATTDRGPQETQYF.

The DNA for the CDR3 is TGTGCCAGCAGCTTAGCGCCTAGCGGGAGCAGTGAGCTGTTTTTT. As protein: CASSLAPSGSSELFF. The V and J genes are TRBV7-6 and TRBJ2-2, with TRBD2 identical over 10 bases. CDR1 SGHVS and CDR2 FNYEAQ come from the germline V gene. Trimming took 0 bases from V and 11 from J; bases not matched to a gene: 6. CDR3 length: 15 residues.

The rearrangement links TRBV5-1 to TRBJ2-1; 7 positions match TRBD1. The CDR3 contains 16 residues. Germline V gives CDR1 SGHRS, CDR2 YFSETQ. Trimming took 7 bases from V and 0 from J; bases not matched to a gene: 10. CDR3 in amino acids: CASSNRGHSSYNEQFF. The CDR3, as DNA: TGCGCCAGCTCCAACAGGGGTCATAGCTCCTACAATGAGCAGTTCTTC.

The DNA of the CDR3 is TGTGCCAGCAGTTTATACCCGGACAGGGCTGGGGCCAACGTCCTGACTTTC. This gives the protein CASSLYPDRAGANVLTF. The rearrangement joins TRBV28 to TRBJ2-6; 8 bases match TRBD1. Germline V gene data show CDR1 as MDHEN and CDR2 as SYDVKM. The V gene end was trimmed by 1 base and the J gene end by 2 bases; junction bases not matched to a gene: 4. There are 17 residues in the CDR3.

The rearrangement links TRBV7-9 to TRBJ1-1; D possibly corresponds to TRBD1 (6 bases). CDR1 is SEHNR and CDR2 is FQNEAQ in the germline V gene (reference sequence). The CDR3 has 14 amino acids. Trimming removed 1 base at V and 0 bases at J, with 6 bases between. CDR3 in amino acids: CASSLGTVNTEAFF. Written as DNA, the CDR3 is TGTGCCAGCAGCTTAGGGACAGTGAACACTGAAGCTTTCTTT.

The genes are TRBV5-5 and TRBJ2-2; D is possibly TRBD2 (6 bases). CDR3 size: 16 residues. CDR1 SGHKS and CDR2 YYEKEE come from the germline V gene (reference sequence). V dropped 0 bases and J dropped 0 bases, with 9 bases sitting between them. The CDR3 DNA reads as TGTGCCAGCAGCTTGGTAGGGAGGACGAACACCGGGGAGCTGTTTTTT. This sequence encodes CASSLVGRTNTGELFF.

The chain carries TRBV7-3 and TRBJ1-1; D gene ambiguous. V was trimmed by 2 bases and J by 4 bases, leaving 11 bases between them. The germline CDR1 and CDR2 sequences are SGHTA and FQGTGA. The length of the CDR3 is 14 residues. CDR3 residues: CASSLSAGSTEAFF. As DNA, the CDR3 is TGTGCCAGCAGCTTATCGGCAGGCAGCACTGAAGCTTTCTTT. The variable domain in full, with the rest retrieved from reference TRBV7-3 and TRBJ1-1, is GAGVSQTPSNKVTEKGKYVELRCDPISGHTALYWYRQSLGQGPEFLIYFQGTGAADDSGLPNDRFFAVRPEGSVSTLKIQRTERGDSAVYLCASSLSAGSTEAFFGQGTRLTVV.

The genes are TRBV4-1 and TRBJ2-7; 9 bases are shared with TRBD2. The CDR3 is made up of 15 amino acids. Trimming at V came to 0 bases and at J to 4 bases, leaving 4 bases not matched to a gene. CDR1 and CDR2 from the germline V gene are MGHRA and YSYEKL. The CDR3, as DNA: TGCGCCAGCAGCCAAGAGCCTAGCGGGGTGTACGAGCAGTACTTC. Translated: CASSQEPSGVYEQYF.

This chain joins TRBV4-2 and TRBJ1-3; 7 nucleotides line up with TRBD1. Unmatched junction bases numbered 9, after V lost 1 base and J lost 0 bases. The CDR3 sequence is 18 residues long. CDR1 is LGHNA, CDR2 YNFKEQ, per germline. The CDR3 here is CASSQALGQVSSGNTIYF. CDR3 bases: TGTGCCAGCAGCCAAGCCCTCGGACAGGTCTCCTCTGGAAACACCATATATTTT.

The chain carries TRBV18 and TRBJ2-3, with 7 bases that match TRBD1. This CDR3 spans 16 amino acids. V lost 3 bases and J lost 0; bases outside the gene matches: 6. Per the germline V gene, CDR1 is KGHSH and CDR2 is LQKENI. CDR3 region: CASSPTQGLSTDTQYF. The CDR3 DNA follows: TGTGCCAGCTCACCGACACAGGGGCTGAGCACAGATACGCAGTATTTT.

The chain couples TRBV13 to TRBJ2-3, with D unresolved. Germline CDR1 and CDR2: PRHDT and FYEKMQ (reference sequence). The germline V and J ends were trimmed by 5 bases and 0 bases, with 12 bases remaining between them. There are 15 residues in the CDR3. The CDR3 region is CASSRRQISTDTQYF. The DNA for the CDR3 is TGTGCCAGCAGCCGGCGACAAATTAGCACAGATACGCAGTATTTT.

In this sample, this clone turned up a few times. V is TRBV28 and J is TRBJ1-4, with TRBD1 identical over 9 bases. Germline V gene sequence: CDR1 MDHEN, CDR2 SYDVKM. V was clipped by 7 bases and J by 8 bases; unmatched bases: 8. CDR3 length: 14 residues. The CDR3 sequence is CASNRDRVNEKLFF. CDR3 DNA sequence: TGTGCCAGCAACCGGGACAGGGTAAACGAAAAACTGTTTTTT. The whole variable domain, filled in from reference TRBV28 and TRBJ1-4, reads DVKVTQSSRYLVKRTGEKVFLECVQDMDHENMFWYRQDPGLGLRLIYFSYDVKMKEKGDIPEGYSVSREKKERFSLILESASTNQTSMYLCASNRDRVNEKLFFGSGTQLSVL.

This chain connects TRBV4-1 to TRBJ1-1; D may be TRBD1 (6 bases). Germline V gives CDR1 MGHRA, CDR2 YSYEKL. The V end lost 3 bases, the J end lost 5 bases, and 19 bases lay between the germline ends. The CDR3 covers 16 residues. CDR3 coding DNA: TGCGCCAGCAGCCATGTACGCAGGGGTAAAGGGACTGAAGCTTTCTTT. Amino acids: CASSHVRRGKGTEAFF.

This chain uses TRBV28 with TRBJ1-6; D is ambiguous. Trimming left V 5 bases short and J 7 bases short, with 6 bases between. From germline, CDR1 is MDHEN and CDR2 SYDVKM. The CDR3 spans 12 residues. CDR3: CASSTGNSPLHF. The CDR3 bases are TGTGCCAGCAGTACGGGGAATTCACCCCTCCACTTT.

A word on this clone: Within the sample, other DNA sequences also encode this same CDR3. The CDR3 region has the DNA TGCGCCAGCAGCTTGGAGCAGGGGATCACTGAAGCTTTCTTT. It encodes CASSLEQGITEAFF. The genes are TRBV5-1 and TRBJ1-1, with D possibly TRBD1 on 6 matching bases. The germline V and J ends were trimmed by 0 bases and 4 bases, with 10 bases remaining between them. This CDR3 contains 14 residues. CDR1 and CDR2 (germline): SGHRS, YFSETQ.

The rearrangement links TRBV10-1 to TRBJ1-4, with a weak D call TRBD1 (6 bases). The CDR3 length is 14 residues. V was shortened by 3 bases and J by 10 bases, with 15 bases between the two germline ends. CDR1 and CDR2 from the germline V gene are WNHNN and SYGVQD (reference sequence). This CDR3 reads CASSDRRGRSKLFF. The CDR3 DNA follows: TGCGCCAGCAGTGACCGCAGGGGACGATCAAAACTGTTTTTT.

The gene calls are TRBV11-2 and TRBJ1-2; D is unresolved. The CDR3 is made up of 14 amino acids. Trimming took 1 base from V and 0 from J, leaving 6 bases between them. Germline CDR1 and CDR2: SGHAT and FQNNGV. CDR3 nucleotide sequence: TGTGCCAGCAGCTTAGGTCCCACTAACTATGGCTACACCTTC. Amino acid sequence: CASSLGPTNYGYTF. The whole variable domain, filled in from reference TRBV11-2 and TRBJ1-2, reads EAGVAQSPRYKIIEKRQSVAFWCNPISGHATLYWYQQILGQGPKLLIQFQNNGVVDDSQLPKDRFSAERLKGVDSTLKIQPAKLEDSAVYLCASSLGPTNYGYTFGSGTRLTVV.

The chain combines TRBV2 with TRBJ2-7, with 7 nucleotides matching TRBD1. Germline lookup yields CDR1 SNHLY and CDR2 FYNNEI. The CDR3 runs to 14 residues. V lost 6 bases to trimming and J lost 3 bases; unmatched junction nucleotides: 8. The CDR3 loop reads CASRIGTASYEQYF. CDR3 coding DNA: TGTGCCAGCAGGATAGGGACAGCCAGCTACGAGCAGTACTTC.

CDR3 sequence reads: CASSYVGGRGEQYF. The CDR3 nucleotides read TGTGCCAGCAGTTACGTAGGTGGCAGGGGGGAGCAGTACTTC. The V and J genes are TRBV6-5 and TRBJ2-7; 7 bases match TRBD1. This CDR3 contains 14 residues. The junction had 8 bases not matched to a gene; V was cut back by 2 bases and J by 7 bases. CDR1 MNHEY and CDR2 SVGAGI come from the germline V gene.

This clone was picked up a small number of times. The chain uses TRBV19 and TRBJ2-1; 7 positions match TRBD2. After removal of 2 bases from V and 0 bases from J, the junction contained 10 bases not matched to a gene. Germline-derived CDR1 and CDR2 are LNHDA and SQIVND (reference sequence). The length of the CDR3 is 18 residues. The CDR3 protein is CASSIFGSSGRSYNEQFF. DNA for the CDR3: TGTGCCAGTAGTATATTTGGTTCTAGCGGACGCTCCTACAATGAGCAGTTCTTC.

This chain links TRBV28 with TRBJ2-2, with a weak D call TRBD1 (6 bases). The CDR3 spans 15 residues. Germline V lookup: CDR1 MDHEN, CDR2 SYDVKM. V was clipped by 5 bases and J by 6 bases, with 16 bases between them. In DNA, the CDR3 is TGTGCCAGCAGTATCCTTTCACAGGGAGCCGGGGAGCTGTTTTTT. It is translated as CASSILSQGAGELFF.

The gene calls are TRBV28 and TRBJ1-6; D might be TRBD1 (6 bases). The CDR3 consists of 15 residues. The germline V gene has CDR1 MDHEN and CDR2 SYDVKM. The ends were cut back, 8 bases at V and 0 bases at J, with 11 bases in the middle. CDR3 residues: CASATGSSYNSPLHF. The DNA of the CDR3 is TGTGCCAGCGCTACAGGGAGCTCCTATAATTCACCCCTCCACTTT. Variable domain in full (rest from reference TRBV28 and TRBJ1-6): DVKVTQSSRYLVKRTGEKVFLECVQDMDHENMFWYRQDPGLGLRLIYFSYDVKMKEKGDIPEGYSVSREKKERFSLILESASTNQTSMYLCASATGSSYNSPLHFGNGTRLTVT.

This clone was seen a handful of times. This chain links TRBV29-1 with TRBJ1-2; the match to TRBD1 covers 10 bases. The CDR3 spans 15 residues. Trimming removed 4 bases from V and 3 bases from J; junction bases left unmatched: 8. Germline CDR1 is SQVTM and CDR2 is ANQGSEA. The CDR3 reads CSVGGQGGKYYGYTF. The CDR3 coding sequence is TGCAGCGTTGGCGGACAGGGGGGGAAGTACTATGGCTACACCTTC. The whole variable domain, filled in from reference TRBV29-1 and TRBJ1-2, reads SAVISQKPSRDICQRGTSLTIQCQVDSQVTMMFWYRQQPGQSLTLIATANQGSEATYESGFVIDKFPISRPNLTFSTLTVSNMSPEDSSIYLCSVGGQGGKYYGYTFGSGTRLTVV.

The J gene is TRBJ1-2, the V gene TRBV30; 9 bases line up with TRBD1. CDR3 length: 15 amino acids. Per the germline V gene, CDR1 is GTSNPN and CDR2 is SVGIG (reference sequence). The trim removed 4 bases at V and 5 bases at J, leaving 11 bases unmatched. DNA for the CDR3: TGTGCCTGGACTAAGACAGGGGGTAATTATTATGGCTACACCTTC. Encoded protein: CAWTKTGGNYYGYTF.

V is TRBV2 and J is TRBJ1-6; TRBD1 matches at 8 bases. V shed 6 bases, J shed 11 bases, and the junction held 6 bases outside the gene matches. The CDR3 covers 13 residues. Germline V gene data show CDR1 as SNHLY and CDR2 as FYNNEI. CDR3 sequence (DNA): TGTGCCAGCAGGATAGACAGGGGCACACCCCTCCACTTT. Encoded protein: CASRIDRGTPLHF.

The gene calls are TRBV4-1 and TRBJ2-7; the D gene is possibly TRBD1 (6 bases). CDR1 is MGHRA, CDR2 YSYEKL, per germline. V shed 0 bases and J shed 4 bases, with 13 bases lying between them. There are 15 residues in the CDR3. In nucleotides, the CDR3 is TGCGCCAGCAGCCAAGATAGTCCAGGACAGTACGAGCAGTACTTC. It translates to CASSQDSPGQYEQYF.

This clone showed up just a few times. This chain connects TRBV14 to TRBJ2-2; D gene unclear. This CDR3 region has 14 residues. The V end was cut by 2 bases, the J end by 2 bases, with 6 bases between. Germline V gene lookup returns CDR1 SGHDN and CDR2 FVKESK. The CDR3 protein is CASSQQINTGELFF. Written as DNA, the CDR3 is TGTGCCAGCAGCCAACAGATAAACACCGGGGAGCTGTTTTTT.